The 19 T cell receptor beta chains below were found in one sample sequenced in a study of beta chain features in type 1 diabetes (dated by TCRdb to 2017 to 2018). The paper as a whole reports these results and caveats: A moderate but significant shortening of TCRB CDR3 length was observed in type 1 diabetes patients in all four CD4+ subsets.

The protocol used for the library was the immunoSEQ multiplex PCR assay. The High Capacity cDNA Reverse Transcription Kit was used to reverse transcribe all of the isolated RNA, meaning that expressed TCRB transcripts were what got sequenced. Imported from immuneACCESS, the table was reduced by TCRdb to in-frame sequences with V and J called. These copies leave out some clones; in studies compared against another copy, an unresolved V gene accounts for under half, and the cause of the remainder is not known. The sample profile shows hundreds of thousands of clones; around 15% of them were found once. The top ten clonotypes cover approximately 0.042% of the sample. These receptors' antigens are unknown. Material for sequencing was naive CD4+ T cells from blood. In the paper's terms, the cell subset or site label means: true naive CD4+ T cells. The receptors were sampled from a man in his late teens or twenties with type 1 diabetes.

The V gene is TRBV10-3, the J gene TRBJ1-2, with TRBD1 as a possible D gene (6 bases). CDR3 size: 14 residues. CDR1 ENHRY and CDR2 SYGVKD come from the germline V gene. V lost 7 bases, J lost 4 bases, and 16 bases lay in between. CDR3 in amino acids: CAITDDRIGYGYTF. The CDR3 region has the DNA TGTGCCATCACCGACGACAGGATCGGCTATGGCTACACCTTC.

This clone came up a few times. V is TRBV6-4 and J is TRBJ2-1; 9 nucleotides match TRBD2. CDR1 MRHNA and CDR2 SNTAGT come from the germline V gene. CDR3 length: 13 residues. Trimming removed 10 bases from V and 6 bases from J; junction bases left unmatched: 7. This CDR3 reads CATRRGGSNEQFF. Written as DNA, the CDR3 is TGTGCCACAAGGCGGGGGGGTAGCAATGAGCAGTTCTTC.

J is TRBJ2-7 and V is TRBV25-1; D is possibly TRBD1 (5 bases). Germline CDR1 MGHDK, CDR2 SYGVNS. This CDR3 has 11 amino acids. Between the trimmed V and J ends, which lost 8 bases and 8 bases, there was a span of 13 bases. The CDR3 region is CASSSGNQQYF. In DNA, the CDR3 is TGTGCCAGCTCATCAGGGAACCAGCAGTACTTC.

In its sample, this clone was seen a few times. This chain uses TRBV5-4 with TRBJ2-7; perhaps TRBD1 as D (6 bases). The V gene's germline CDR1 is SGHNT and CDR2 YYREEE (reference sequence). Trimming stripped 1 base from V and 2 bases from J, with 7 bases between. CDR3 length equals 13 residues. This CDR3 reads CASSLNRAYEQYF. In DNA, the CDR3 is TGTGCCAGCAGCTTGAACAGGGCCTACGAGCAGTACTTC.

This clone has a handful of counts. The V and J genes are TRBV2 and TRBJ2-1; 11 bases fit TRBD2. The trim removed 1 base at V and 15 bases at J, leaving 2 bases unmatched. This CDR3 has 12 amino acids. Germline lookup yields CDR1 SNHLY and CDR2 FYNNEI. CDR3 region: CASSEVAGGPFF. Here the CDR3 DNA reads TGTGCCAGCAGTGAAGTAGCGGGAGGGCCGTTCTTC.

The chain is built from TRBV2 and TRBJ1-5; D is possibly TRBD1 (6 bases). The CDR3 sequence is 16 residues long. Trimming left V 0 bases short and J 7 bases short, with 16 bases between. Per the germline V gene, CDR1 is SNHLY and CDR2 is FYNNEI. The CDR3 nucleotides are TGTGCCAGCAGTGAAGCGGACTATTACAGGGAACAGCCCCAGCATTTT. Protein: CASSEADYYREQPQHF. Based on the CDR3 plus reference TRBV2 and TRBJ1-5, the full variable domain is EPEVTQTPSHQVTQMGQEVILRCVPISNHLYFYWYRQILGQKVEFLVSFYNNEISEKSEIFDDQFSVERPDGSNFTLKIRSTKLEDSAMYFCASSEADYYREQPQHFGDGTRLSIL.

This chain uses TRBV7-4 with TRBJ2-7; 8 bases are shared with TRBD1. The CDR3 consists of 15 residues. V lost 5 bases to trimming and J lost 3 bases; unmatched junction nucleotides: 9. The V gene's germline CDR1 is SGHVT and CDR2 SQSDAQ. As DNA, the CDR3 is TGTGCCAGCAGCCCGGACAGGGTGGCTCTCTACGAGCAGTACTTC. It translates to CASSPDRVALYEQYF.

The CDR3 region has the DNA TGTGCCAGCAGTTTATGGGGGGCGGGGAACACTGAAGCTTTCTTT. Protein: CASSLWGAGNTEAFF. The rearrangement uses TRBV28 and TRBJ1-1, with D tentatively TRBD1 (6 bases). Germline values: CDR1 MDHEN, CDR2 SYDVKM. The CDR3 covers 15 residues. The V gene lost 0 bases and the J gene lost 1 base, with 9 bases spanning the gap.

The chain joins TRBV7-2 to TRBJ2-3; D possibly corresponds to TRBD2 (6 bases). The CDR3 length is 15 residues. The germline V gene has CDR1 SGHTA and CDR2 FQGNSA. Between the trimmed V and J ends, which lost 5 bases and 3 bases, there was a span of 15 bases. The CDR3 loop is CASSPPGLPTDTQYF. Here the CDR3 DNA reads TGTGCCAGCAGCCCCCCGGGACTTCCGACAGATACGCAGTATTTT.

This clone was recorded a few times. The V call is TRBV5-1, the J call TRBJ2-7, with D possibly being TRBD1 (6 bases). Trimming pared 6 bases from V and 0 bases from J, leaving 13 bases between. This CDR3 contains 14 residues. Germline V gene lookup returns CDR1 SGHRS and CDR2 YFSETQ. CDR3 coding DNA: TGCGCCAGCAACGCACAGGGTAGCTCCTACGAGCAGTACTTC. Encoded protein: CASNAQGSSYEQYF.

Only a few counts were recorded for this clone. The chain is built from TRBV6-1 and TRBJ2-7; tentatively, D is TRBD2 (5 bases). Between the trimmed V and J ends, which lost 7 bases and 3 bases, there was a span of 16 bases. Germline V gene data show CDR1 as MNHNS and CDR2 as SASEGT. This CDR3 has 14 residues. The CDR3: CASIPPGSIYEQYF. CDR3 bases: TGTGCCAGCATCCCCCCGGGGTCGATCTACGAGCAGTACTTC.

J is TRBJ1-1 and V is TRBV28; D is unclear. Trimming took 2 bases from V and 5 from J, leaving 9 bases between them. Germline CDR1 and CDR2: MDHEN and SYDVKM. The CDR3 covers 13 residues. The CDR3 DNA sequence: TGTGCCAGCAGTTTAAACAGTCTGACTGAAGCTTTCTTT. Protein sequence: CASSLNSLTEAFF. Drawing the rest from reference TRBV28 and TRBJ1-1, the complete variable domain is DVKVTQSSRYLVKRTGEKVFLECVQDMDHENMFWYRQDPGLGLRLIYFSYDVKMKEKGDIPEGYSVSREKKERFSLILESASTNQTSMYLCASSLNSLTEAFFGQGTRLTVV.

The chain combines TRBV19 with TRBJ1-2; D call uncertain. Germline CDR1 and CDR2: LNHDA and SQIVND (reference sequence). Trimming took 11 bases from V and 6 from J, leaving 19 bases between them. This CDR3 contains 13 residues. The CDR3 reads CAVGRPRRNGYTF. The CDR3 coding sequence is TGTGCCGTCGGGCGACCCCGGAGGAATGGCTACACCTTC.

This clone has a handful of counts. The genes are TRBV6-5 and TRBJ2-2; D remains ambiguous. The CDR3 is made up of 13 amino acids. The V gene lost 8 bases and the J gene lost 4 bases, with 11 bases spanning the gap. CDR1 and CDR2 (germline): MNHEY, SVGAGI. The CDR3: CASQAWGTGELFF. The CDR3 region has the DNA TGTGCCAGCCAGGCATGGGGCACCGGGGAGCTGTTTTTT.

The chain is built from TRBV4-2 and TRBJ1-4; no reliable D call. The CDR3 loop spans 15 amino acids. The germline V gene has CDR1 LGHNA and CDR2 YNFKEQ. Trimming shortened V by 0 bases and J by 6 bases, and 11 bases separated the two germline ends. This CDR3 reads CASSQDLTRHEKLFF. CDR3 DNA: TGTGCCAGCAGCCAAGATCTTACCAGGCATGAAAAACTGTTTTTT.

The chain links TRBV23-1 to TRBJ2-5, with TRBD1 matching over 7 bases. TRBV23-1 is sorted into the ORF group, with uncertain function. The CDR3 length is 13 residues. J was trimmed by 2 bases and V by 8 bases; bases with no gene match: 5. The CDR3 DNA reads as TGCGCCAGCCATAGACAGGGACAAGAGACCCAGTACTTC. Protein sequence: CASHRQGQETQYF.

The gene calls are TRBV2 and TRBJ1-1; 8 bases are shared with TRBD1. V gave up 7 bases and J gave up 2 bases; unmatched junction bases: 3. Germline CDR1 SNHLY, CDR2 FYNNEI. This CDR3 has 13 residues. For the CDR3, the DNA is TGTGCCAGCAATGGACAGGGTAACACTGAAGCTTTCTTT. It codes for CASNGQGNTEAFF.

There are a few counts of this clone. DNA of the CDR3: TGTGCCAGCAGCTTAGGGACCGTTATCCCCTACGAGCAGTACTTC. It specifies CASSLGTVIPYEQYF. The chain carries TRBV7-9 and TRBJ2-7; D is unresolved. With 1 base removed from V and 2 bases from J, the gap between germline ends came to 12 bases. CDR1 SEHNR and CDR2 FQNEAQ come from the germline V gene (reference sequence). There are 15 residues in the CDR3.

This CDR3 is CATSRRGGQLFPRQPQHF. The DNA of the CDR3 is TGTGCCACCAGCAGGCGGGGGGGACAGCTATTCCCCCGTCAGCCCCAGCATTTT. This chain links TRBV15 with TRBJ1-5; 7 bases agree with TRBD1. Trimming cost V 3 bases and J 6 bases; bases outside gene matches: 17. Germline-derived CDR1 and CDR2 are LNHNV and YYDKDF (reference sequence). The CDR3 runs 18 residues.